This T cell receptor (beta chain) was obtained from a study of T cell repertoires in cytomegalovirus infection. Across the study: Shared public TCR beta signatures pointed to both CMV infection and a matching HLA type. The study's findings and limits: CMV carriers with the relevant HLA were identified by cumulative public TCR beta family frequency.

Each CDR3 protein is one row after TCRdb ran MiXCR on the reads. This sample has fewer than 350,000 distinct CDR3 sequences; roughly 9.5% occur once, and the top ten carry about 3.9%. This clonotype was seen many times. Its specificity is not known. The sequence derives from a human donor in good health (CMV status not recorded). Some clones in this sample may be carry-over from other donors' samples. Sequenced sample: PBMCs.

CDR3 nucleotides: TGTGCCAGCAGCTTAGCGGGGCAGCCCCAGCATTTT. Its protein is CASSLAGQPQHF. The chain employs TRBV7-2 and TRBJ1-5; D is undetermined. CDR1 is SGHTA, CDR2 FQGNSA, per germline. CDR3 length: 12 residues. The germline V and J ends were trimmed by 0 bases and 7 bases, with 4 bases remaining between them.